This entry lists 30 T cell receptor beta chains sequenced from one sample in a study of Graves' ophthalmopathy and Graves' hyperthyroidism. For repertoire sequencing, the TCR beta CDR3 regions were amplified from RNA transcripts. First-round RT-PCR with HTBI primers preceded a second-round multiplex PCR. One entry per CDR3 protein results from TCRdb running MiXCR on the multiplex PCR reads. The sample holds approximately 700,000 distinct CDR3 sequences, 40% seen once. The sequenced sample was peripheral blood. The receptor set was obtained from an adult man with Graves' ophthalmopathy.

This clonotype showed up many times. The rearrangement uses TRBV7-9 and TRBJ2-7, with D unresolved. CDR1 SEHNR and CDR2 FQNEAQ come from the germline V gene (reference sequence). Trimming took 5 bases from V and 6 from J, leaving 11 bases between them. The CDR3 sequence is 12 residues long. CDR3 protein: CASSIEWGEQYF. The CDR3 nucleotides are TGTGCCAGCAGCATAGAGTGGGGCGAGCAGTACTTC. Variable domain in full (rest from reference TRBV7-9 and TRBJ2-7): DTGVSQNPRHKITKRGQNVTFRCDPISEHNRLYWYRQTLGQGPEFLTYFQNEAQLEKSRLLSDRFSAERPKGSFSTLEIQRTEQGDSAMYLCASSIEWGEQYFGPGTRLTVT.

This clonotype was seen many times. The CDR3 bases are TGCGCCAGCAGTGGTACACAGGGTAAGCCTGAAGCTTTCTTT. This translates into CASSGTQGKPEAFF. The V gene is TRBV10-1, the J gene TRBJ1-1, with D possibly TRBD1 on 6 matching bases. The V end lost 4 bases, the J end lost 6 bases, and 15 bases lay between the germline ends. Germline CDR1 is WNHNN and CDR2 is SYGVQD (reference sequence). This CDR3 is 14 amino acids long.

The chain has TRBV5-8 and TRBJ2-5; the D gene is possibly TRBD2 (6 bases). Germline V gene lookup returns CDR1 SGHTS and CDR2 YDEGEE. CDR3 length equals 14 residues. Trimming took off 2 bases at V and 2 bases at J, with 10 bases between the two ends. The CDR3 is CASSFWTTQETQYF. CDR3 bases: TGTGCCAGCAGCTTTTGGACTACGCAAGAGACCCAGTACTTC.

The sample holds many counts of this clonotype. The chain joins TRBV20-1 to TRBJ2-5; the D gene is possibly TRBD1 (5 bases). Trimming left V 5 bases short and J 2 bases short, with 9 bases between. The CDR3 loop spans 12 amino acids. Germline CDR1 and CDR2: DFQATT and SNEGSKA (reference sequence). The CDR3 spells CSASGFQETQYF. CDR3 DNA: TGCAGTGCTTCAGGGTTTCAAGAGACCCAGTACTTC.

V is TRBV24-1 and J is TRBJ1-5, with a possible D match to TRBD1 (6 bases). The CDR3 contains 15 residues. CDR1 is KGHDR, CDR2 SFDVKD, per germline. Trimming pared 3 bases from V and 5 bases from J, leaving 13 bases between. The chain's CDR3 is CATSDPGDGDQPQHF. The CDR3 nucleotides read TGTGCCACCAGTGATCCAGGGGATGGGGATCAGCCCCAGCATTTT.

CDR3 nucleotides: TGTGCCAGCAGCTTGGGGGCGCCAATTAGCGGGGGTGGGGAGACCCAGTACTTC. Amino acid sequence: CASSLGAPISGGGETQYF. The chain uses TRBV7-2 and TRBJ2-5, with 9 bases matching TRBD2. The CDR3 spans 18 residues. Looked up from germline, CDR1 is SGHTA and CDR2 is FQGNSA. Trimming cost V 3 bases and J 5 bases; bases outside gene matches: 16.

Many counts were recorded for this clonotype. The chain carries TRBV10-2 and TRBJ1-6, with 7 positions matching TRBD1. The CDR3 runs 16 residues. V dropped 6 bases and J dropped 6; count of bases not matched to a gene: 11. Germline V gives CDR1 WSHSY, CDR2 SAAADI. CDR3 amino acids: CASSDKTGVGNSPLHF. CDR3 nucleotides: TGCGCCAGCAGCGATAAAACAGGGGTTGGTAATTCACCCCTCCACTTT.

This clonotype was recorded at least ten times. The chain couples TRBV10-2 to TRBJ2-7, with D possibly matching TRBD2 (5 bases). The CDR3 loop spans 15 amino acids. CDR1 and CDR2 (germline): WSHSY, SAAADI. V was pared by 3 bases and J by 0 bases, with 12 bases between. The CDR3: CASSDSSGLSYEQYF. The CDR3 coding sequence is TGCGCCAGCAGTGATTCAAGCGGCCTCTCCTACGAGCAGTACTTC.

The chain has TRBV2 and TRBJ2-5; D is uncertain. The V gene lost 4 bases and the J gene lost 1 base, with 7 bases spanning the gap. The CDR3 length is 13 residues. Germline loops: CDR1 SNHLY, CDR2 FYNNEI. In DNA, the CDR3 is TGTGCCAGCAGTGTCCGCTCCCAAGAGACCCAGTACTTC. Its translation is CASSVRSQETQYF. Full variable domain (outside the CDR3, taken from reference TRBV2 and TRBJ2-5): EPEVTQTPSHQVTQMGQEVILRCVPISNHLYFYWYRQILGQKVEFLVSFYNNEISEKSEIFDDQFSVERPDGSNFTLKIRSTKLEDSAMYFCASSVRSQETQYFGPGTRLLVL.

There are a few counts of this clonotype. The chain joins TRBV5-8 to TRBJ1-1; 8 nucleotides agree with TRBD1. The germline CDR1 and CDR2 sequences are SGHTS and YDEGEE. V lost 0 bases and J lost 0; bases outside the gene matches: 4. This CDR3 is 16 amino acids long. This CDR3 reads CASSLGDRFMNTEAFF. CDR3 in DNA: TGTGCCAGCAGCTTGGGGGACAGGTTCATGAACACTGAAGCTTTCTTT.

This clonotype came up many times. V usage is TRBV29-1 and J usage is TRBJ1-1, with 7 bases identical to TRBD1. The V segment lost 4 bases and the J segment 0 bases; nucleotides outside the gene matches: 5. CDR3 length equals 14 residues. In germline, CDR1 is SQVTM, CDR2 ANQGSEA. CDR3 bases: TGCAGCGTTGGGGTGGACAGGTTGAACACTGAAGCTTTCTTT. Translation: CSVGVDRLNTEAFF.

The chain joins TRBV7-9 to TRBJ2-7, with a possible D match to TRBD2 (5 bases). The V and J ends lost 0 bases and 3 bases respectively, with 12 bases between them. Per the germline V gene, CDR1 is SEHNR and CDR2 is FQNEAQ (reference sequence). The CDR3 has 15 amino acids. The DNA of the CDR3 is TGTGCCAGCAGCTTAGCGGACTCTGGTCTCTACGAGCAGTACTTC. Amino acid sequence: CASSLADSGLYEQYF.

This clonotype was counted at least ten times. V is TRBV15 and J is TRBJ1-2; 9 bases line up with TRBD1. CDR3 length: 14 amino acids. Losses at the gene ends were 3 bases for V and 5 bases for J; bases not matched to a gene: 4. Germline-derived CDR1 and CDR2 are LNHNV and YYDKDF (reference sequence). CDR3 residues: CATSRAGQGYGYTF. The CDR3 DNA follows: TGTGCCACCAGCAGGGCGGGACAGGGATATGGCTACACCTTC.

A note on this clonotype: A much larger clone is a single base away; this may be a read error. V gene TRBV7-9 combines with J gene TRBJ1-5; 8 nucleotides align to TRBD1. The CDR3 sequence is 15 residues long. The germline gives CDR1 SEHNR, CDR2 FQNEAQ (reference sequence). In DNA, the CDR3 is TGTACCAGCAGTTACGGACAGGGTAGCAATCAGCCCCAGCATTTT. Translating it yields CTSSYGQGSNQPQHF.

V and J are TRBV29-1 and TRBJ1-5; TRBD1 agrees at 12 bases. The V gene's germline CDR1 is SQVTM and CDR2 ANQGSEA. V lost 7 bases, J lost 2 bases, and 6 bases stayed unmatched. The CDR3 is 15 amino acids. DNA of the CDR3: TGCAGCGGGTATGGGACAGGGGGCGGCAATCAGCCCCAGCATTTT. Its protein is CSGYGTGGGNQPQHF.

The chain carries TRBV11-1 and TRBJ2-7; 7 bases match TRBD2. V dropped 6 bases and J dropped 2; count of bases not matched to a gene: 10. Per germline, CDR1 SGHAT and CDR2 FQDESV (reference sequence). CDR3 size: 15 residues. For the CDR3, the DNA is TGTGCCAGCAGATCCCTCGCGGGAGTAGCCTACGAGCAGTACTTC. Protein product: CASRSLAGVAYEQYF.

This clonotype was found many times. The chain employs TRBV7-9 and TRBJ1-4; D perhaps matches TRBD1 (5 bases). V lost 3 bases to trimming and J lost 7 bases, with 12 bases between them. Per the germline V gene, CDR1 is SEHNR and CDR2 is FQNEAQ (reference sequence). The CDR3 has 14 residues. This CDR3 is CASSFKRGGEKLFF. In DNA form, the CDR3 reads TGTGCCAGCAGCTTTAAAAGGGGAGGTGAAAAACTGTTTTTT.

This clonotype occurred once. The junction departs from germline at one end; a sequencing error may be responsible. The chain is built from TRBV25-1 and TRBJ2-2; either TRBD1 or TRBD2 may fit D (5 bases each). CDR1 and CDR2 from the germline V gene are MGHDK and SYGVNS. The CDR3 contains 16 residues. The CDR3 DNA is TGCGTCAGCAGCCAATTCCCCCGCCTGGGGGTCGGGGAGCTGTTTTTT. Translated: CVSSQFPRLGVGELFF. Filled out from reference TRBV25-1 and TRBJ2-2, the complete variable domain reads EADIYQTPRYLVIGTGKKITLECSQTMGHDKMYWYQQDPGMELHLIHYSYGVNSTEKGDLSSESTVSRIRTEHFPLTLESARPSHTSQYLCVSSQFPRLGVGELFFGEGSRLTVL.

This clonotype has more than one count but fewer than ten. This CDR3 is missing its conserved last phenylalanine or tryptophan, likely due to a read error. The chain uses TRBV6-5 and TRBJ2-5, with 9 positions matching TRBD2. Germline V gene lookup returns CDR1 MNHEY and CDR2 SVGAGI. The CDR3 loop spans 14 amino acids. After removal of 6 bases from V and 5 bases from J, the junction contained 7 bases not matched to a gene. The CDR3: CASSHRTSDETQYL. CDR3 in DNA: TGTGCCAGCAGCCACCGGACTAGCGATGAGACCCAGTACCTC.

This clonotype was observed at least ten times. This chain joins TRBV7-9 and TRBJ1-1, with D unresolved. The V gene's germline CDR1 is SEHNR and CDR2 FQNEAQ (reference sequence). Trimming took off 3 bases at V and 3 bases at J, with 8 bases between the two ends. CDR3 length: 13 amino acids. The CDR3 region is CASSFGQDTEAFF. As DNA, the CDR3 is TGTGCCAGCAGCTTCGGGCAGGACACTGAAGCTTTCTTT.

This rearrangement joins TRBV20-1 to TRBJ2-5, with 14 bases matching TRBD2. Germline V gene data show CDR1 as DFQATT and CDR2 as SNEGSKA (reference sequence). V gave up 0 bases and J gave up 5 bases; unmatched junction bases: 5. The CDR3 is 16 residues long. The CDR3 DNA reads TGCAGTGCTAGAGATTGGGGACTAGCGGGGGTTGAGACCCAGTACTTC. Its translation: CSARDWGLAGVETQYF.

The V call is TRBV29-1, the J call TRBJ2-6; D is ambiguous. V was clipped by 8 bases and J by 0 bases, with 11 bases between them. The CDR3 runs to 14 residues. From germline, CDR1 is SQVTM and CDR2 ANQGSEA. CDR3 loop: CSSYSGSGANVLTF. The CDR3 DNA reads as TGCAGCAGTTACTCAGGCTCTGGGGCCAACGTCCTGACTTTC.

The chain joins TRBV15 to TRBJ1-6, with TRBD1 identical over 9 bases. CDR3 size: 15 residues. V trimming: 5 bases; J trimming: 10 bases; junction bases outside the gene matches: 9. Germline V gives CDR1 LNHNV, CDR2 YYDKDF (reference sequence). The CDR3 region is CATSSKTGGYSPLHF. The CDR3 DNA sequence: TGTGCCACCAGCTCCAAGACAGGGGGATACTCACCCCTCCACTTT.

V gene TRBV12-3 or TRBV12-4 combines with J gene TRBJ1-4, with 8 bases fitting TRBD1. This CDR3 contains 16 residues. Trimming at V came to 4 bases and at J to 3 bases, leaving 7 bases not matched to a gene. Written as DNA, the CDR3 is TGTGCCAGCAGTTACGGGGGACAGGTCGCTAATGAAAAACTGTTTTTT. Translation gives CASSYGGQVANEKLFF.

This chain connects TRBV2 to TRBJ2-7; no firm D call. Deletions cut 8 bases from V and 6 bases from J, with 14 bases between. Germline V gene data show CDR1 as SNHLY and CDR2 as FYNNEI. There are 12 residues in the CDR3. In nucleotides, the CDR3 is TGTGCCAGCTCACGCTTGTTGCGCGAGCAGTACTTC. It encodes CASSRLLREQYF.

CDR3 bases: TGTGCCAGCAGCACTCTAGCGGGAGGTGGCCAGTTCTTC. Protein product: CASSTLAGGGQFF. This chain links TRBV11-2 with TRBJ2-5, with 11 bases matching TRBD2. With the DNA end fitting TRBJ2-1 better, the J assignment may be wrong. CDR1 and CDR2 (germline): SGHAT, FQNNGV. This CDR3 has 13 residues.

V and J are TRBV25-1 and TRBJ1-6; TRBD1 aligns across 9 bases. The ends lost 3 bases at V and 8 bases at J; junction bases unmatched: 5. Looked up from germline, CDR1 is MGHDK and CDR2 is SYGVNS. The length of the CDR3 is 15 residues. CDR3 residues: CASSDGTGNHSPLHF. In DNA, the CDR3 is TGTGCCAGCAGTGACGGGACAGGGAACCATTCACCCCTCCACTTT.

This chain uses TRBV29-1 with TRBJ2-5; 7 positions match TRBD1. The CDR3 contains 13 residues. V shed 6 bases, J shed 0 bases, and the junction held 4 bases outside the gene matches. Germline CDR1 and CDR2: SQVTM and ANQGSEA. Here the CDR3 reads CSVTGIYQETQYF. The CDR3 DNA follows: TGCAGCGTGACAGGGATTTACCAAGAGACCCAGTACTTC.

This chain joins TRBV5-2 and TRBJ1-5. TRBV5-2 is marked as a pseudogene. The CDR3 covers 14 residues. CDR3 DNA: TGTGCCAGCAACATTGAGGGGGGAGGGCAGCCCCAGCATTTT. Protein product: CASNIEGGGQPQHF.

This clonotype was seen repeatedly, ten times or more. The rearrangement joins TRBV7-3 to TRBJ1-6, with 7 bases matching TRBD1. V shed 5 bases, J shed 9 bases, and the junction held 7 bases outside the gene matches. CDR3 length: 14 amino acids. CDR1 and CDR2 from the germline V gene are SGHTA and FQGTGA. The CDR3 protein is CASSQQGNGSPLHF. The DNA of the CDR3 is TGTGCCAGCAGCCAACAGGGGAATGGTTCACCCCTCCACTTT.